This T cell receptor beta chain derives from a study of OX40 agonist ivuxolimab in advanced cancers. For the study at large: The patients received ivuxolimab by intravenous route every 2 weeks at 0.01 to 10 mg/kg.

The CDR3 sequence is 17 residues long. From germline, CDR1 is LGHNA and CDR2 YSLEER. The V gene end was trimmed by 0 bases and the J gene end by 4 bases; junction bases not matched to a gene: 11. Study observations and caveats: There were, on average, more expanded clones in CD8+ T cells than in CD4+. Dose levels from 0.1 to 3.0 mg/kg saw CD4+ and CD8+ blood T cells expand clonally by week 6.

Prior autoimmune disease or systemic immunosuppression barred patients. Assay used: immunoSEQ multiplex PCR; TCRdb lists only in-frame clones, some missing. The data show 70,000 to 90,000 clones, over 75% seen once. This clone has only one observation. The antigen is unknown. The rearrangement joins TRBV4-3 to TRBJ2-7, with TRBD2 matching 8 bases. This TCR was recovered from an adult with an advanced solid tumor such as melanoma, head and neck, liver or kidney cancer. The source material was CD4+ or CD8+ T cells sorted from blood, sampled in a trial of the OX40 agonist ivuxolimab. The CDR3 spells CASSQDRAGGPAYEQYF. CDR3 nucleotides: TGCGCCAGCAGCCAAGATCGGGCGGGAGGCCCGGCTTACGAGCAGTACTTC.